The rows below give T cell receptor beta chains drawn from one sample of a study of regulatory T cells in long-lasting Graves disease. TCRdb analysed the multiplex PCR reads with MiXCR anew, one entry per CDR3 protein. Among a few hundred thousand distinct CDR3 sequences listed, around 23% were seen once. Sequenced here: peripheral blood mononuclear cells (PBMCs), sampled when the disease was refractory, from a patient treated with antithyroid drugs. The receptors shown here come from a female donor with Graves disease. Each CDR3 is given without its conserved first and last residue. Each record gives: V gene, D gene, J gene, clone size, CDR3 protein. The D gene is left open where the match is weak. Clone size is not always given. Where it is, it says once, few, many or a class for expanded clones.

V gene: TRBV28
D gene: NA
J gene: TRBJ2-3
clone size: few
CDR3 protein: ASSFSGANPNQADTQY

V gene: TRBV5-8
D gene: NA
J gene: TRBJ2-5
clone size: NA
CDR3 protein: ASSKEGAAITLQETQY

V gene: TRBV27
D gene: TRBD2
J gene: TRBJ2-5
clone size: few
CDR3 protein: ASSLAGVRETQY

V gene: TRBV4-1
D gene: TRBD2
J gene: TRBJ2-7
clone size: NA
CDR3 protein: ASSQVPSGRLGYEQY

V gene: TRBV18
D gene: NA
J gene: TRBJ2-3
clone size: NA
CDR3 protein: ASSPIRGGPSTDTQY

V gene: TRBV3-1
D gene: NA
J gene: TRBJ2-5
clone size: few
CDR3 protein: ASSQSSPLRAETQY

V gene: TRBV12-3/TRBV12-4
D gene: NA
J gene: TRBJ2-1
clone size: NA
CDR3 protein: ASSLKQANEQF

V gene: TRBV12-3/TRBV12-4
D gene: NA
J gene: TRBJ1-1
clone size: many
CDR3 protein: ASSLVGANTEAF

V gene: TRBV30
D gene: NA
J gene: TRBJ2-3
clone size: few
CDR3 protein: AWSVWRGRDTDTQY

V gene: TRBV27
D gene: NA
J gene: TRBJ1-5
clone size: many
CDR3 protein: ASSFRRNQPQH

V gene: TRBV20-1
D gene: TRBD1
J gene: TRBJ2-7
clone size: many
CDR3 protein: SANTPGQGSYEQY

V gene: TRBV19
D gene: NA
J gene: TRBJ1-5
clone size: NA
CDR3 protein: ASSIDHQATSHSNQPQH

V gene: TRBV20-1
D gene: NA
J gene: TRBJ1-4
clone size: NA
CDR3 protein: SARDPRVDEKLF

V gene: TRBV2
D gene: TRBD1
J gene: TRBJ2-7
clone size: NA
CDR3 protein: ASSPDRASHYEQY

V gene: TRBV28
D gene: TRBD1
J gene: TRBJ1-5
clone size: NA
CDR3 protein: VSSSQGRGNQPQH

V gene: TRBV27
D gene: NA
J gene: TRBJ1-4
clone size: many
CDR3 protein: ASSDQGATNEKLF

V gene: TRBV9
D gene: NA
J gene: TRBJ2-2
clone size: many
CDR3 protein: ASSLFNTGELF

V gene: TRBV6-1
D gene: NA
J gene: TRBJ1-5
clone size: few
CDR3 protein: ASSEGRSWDQPQH